This record covers a single TCR beta chain. Its antigen is not identified. This record comes from a study of cytomegalovirus exposure and HLA in healthy donors. Overall study results and limits: Later analysis revealed greater clonal expansion in HLA-associated TCR beta chains than in equally common others. When the data were analyzed later, several of the most significant clusters appeared to be linked to common viral pathogens. Information on immune exposure was restricted to one variable (CMV serostatus).

PCR used 60 Vbeta primers and 13 Jbeta primers. The method was immunoSEQ multiplex PCR; TCRdb's version includes in-frame clones alone and lacks a portion of them. The sample carries roughly 180,000 clones, more than 65% recorded once. The trim removed 3 bases at V and 2 bases at J, leaving 2 bases unmatched. In germline, CDR1 is SGHAT, CDR2 FQDESV (reference sequence). The CDR3 is 15 amino acids. The genes are TRBV11-1 and TRBJ2-2; 8 bases fit TRBD2. The origin of this receptor is a female donor in good health and CMV-seronegative. The material sequenced was PBMCs. The CDR3 loop reads CASSLTSANTGELFF. In DNA, the CDR3 is TGTGCCAGCAGCTTGACTAGCGCCAACACCGGGGAGCTGTTTTTT.